These T cell receptor beta chains were read from a single sample in a study of cytomegalovirus exposure and HLA in healthy donors. The assay was immunoSEQ multiplex PCR, and TCRdb's table has in-frame clones only and misses some. The sample records 150,000 to 200,000 clones, 84% being singletons. Material: PBMCs. Receptor source: a boy between 2 and 10 years old in good health and CMV-seronegative. The CDR3 runs from the conserved cysteine through the conserved F or W. The D gene is left open where the match is weak. Clone size is stated in some rows and not others, as once, few, many or a class when expanded.

CASSFSGGIEQYF TGTGCCAGCAGTTTTTCGGGGGGTATCGAGCAGTACTTC TRBV27 NA TRBJ2-7 TRBD2
CASSLYPTSNEQYF TGTGCCAGCAGCTTATACCCGACTTCTAACGAGCAGTACTTC TRBV7-8 NA TRBJ2-7 NA
CASSVFPGTSGRSTDTQYF TGTGCCAGCAGCGTTTTCCCCGGGACTAGCGGGAGGAGCACAGATACGCAGTATTTT TRBV9 NA TRBJ2-3 TRBD2
CASSYSTEYEQYF TGTGCCAGCAGTTATTCTACTGAGTACGAGCAGTACTTC TRBV6-6 NA TRBJ2-7 NA
CASIDRGLLHGELFF TGTGCCAGCATCGACAGGGGGCTTTTACACGGGGAGCTGTTTTTT TRBV21-1 NA TRBJ2-2 NA
CASSEVAGRPSYEQYF TGTGCCAGCAGTGAGGTCGCGGGACGCCCTAGCTACGAGCAGTACTTC TRBV6-1 once TRBJ2-7 NA
CASGLRADLTDTQYF TGCGCCAGCGGCCTGCGAGCGGACCTCACAGATACGCAGTATTTT TRBV5-1 NA TRBJ2-3 NA
CASSQEGTGGELNTEAFF TGTGCCAGCAGCCAAGAGGGGACAGGGGGCGAATTGAACACTGAAGCTTTCTTT TRBV4-2 NA TRBJ1-1 TRBD1
CASSLKTGAYNEQFF TGTGCCAGCAGCTTAAAAACTGGAGCATACAATGAGCAGTTCTTC TRBV7-9 NA TRBJ2-1 NA
CASSPQNEKLFF TGTGCCAGCAGCCCCCAGAATGAAAAACTGTTTTTT TRBV7-9 few TRBJ1-4 NA
CASRLAGGTDTQYF TGTGCCAGCAGGTTAGCAGGGGGCACAGATACGCAGTATTTT TRBV2 NA TRBJ2-3 NA
CASSLEGLASRETQYF TGTGCCAGCAGTTTAGAGGGACTAGCGTCCCGGGAGACCCAGTACTTC TRBV28 few TRBJ2-5 TRBD2
CSVNDSPETQYF TGCAGCGTCAATGACAGCCCCGAGACCCAGTACTTC TRBV29-1 NA TRBJ2-5 NA
CASSQGQGYTEAFF TGCGCCAGCAGCCAGGGACAGGGTTACACTGAAGCTTTCTTT TRBV4-1 NA TRBJ1-1 TRBD1
CASSSGGRTEAFF TGTGCCAGCAGCTCCGGGGGACGGACTGAAGCTTTCTTT TRBV7-8 NA TRBJ1-1 NA
CSVDGGEGANVLTF TGCAGCGTTGACGGCGGGGAAGGGGCCAACGTCCTGACTTTC TRBV29-1 NA TRBJ2-6 NA
CASRLSTEAFF TGTGCCAGCAGACTAAGCACTGAAGCTTTCTTT TRBV28 NA TRBJ1-1 NA
CASIGTVPGLAGEGLGYNEQFF TGTGCCAGCATCGGGACAGTTCCGGGACTAGCGGGAGAGGGTTTGGGGTACAATGAGCAGTTCTTC TRBV7-8 NA TRBJ2-1 TRBD2
CASSLSSSNQPQHF TGTGCCAGCAGCTTAAGCTCGAGCAATCAGCCCCAGCATTTT TRBV7-9 NA TRBJ1-5 NA
CSVVGFRGTPNGEKLFF TGCAGCGTTGTTGGTTTTCGCGGGACCCCAAACGGGGAAAAACTGTTTTTT TRBV29-1 NA TRBJ1-4 NA
CASSEPGQGSHEQYF TGTGCCAGCAGTGAGCCGGGACAGGGGTCCCACGAGCAGTACTTC TRBV6-1 NA TRBJ2-7 TRBD1
CASSLKRDTEAFF TGCGCCAGCAGCTTGAAGCGGGACACTGAAGCTTTCTTT TRBV5-1 NA TRBJ1-1 NA
CSVEGLRGELFF TGCAGCGTTGAAGGCCTCCGGGGGGAGCTGTTTTTT TRBV29-1 few TRBJ2-2 NA
CASSRRGLPYEQYF TGTGCCAGCAGCCGGAGGGGCCTGCCCTACGAGCAGTACTTC TRBV13 NA TRBJ2-7 NA
CASSGRGSSGNTIYF TGTGCCAGCAGCGGCAGGGGTAGCTCTGGAAACACCATATATTTT TRBV9 NA TRBJ1-3 NA
CASSVSGRGTDTQYF TGTGCCAGCAGTGTTAGCGGGAGGGGCACAGATACGCAGTATTTT TRBV2 NA TRBJ2-3 TRBD2
CASSPQGGSYEQYF TGTGCCAGTAGTCCACAGGGTGGATCCTACGAGCAGTACTTC TRBV19 NA TRBJ2-7 NA
CASSLDFRVPFGQYF TGTGCCAGCAGCTTAGATTTCAGGGTCCCATTTGGGCAGTACTTC TRBV7-8 once TRBJ2-7 NA
CASADREKTDTQYF TGCGCCTCCGCGGATAGGGAGAAAACAGATACGCAGTATTTT TRBV5-1 NA TRBJ2-3 NA
CASSPDLLGGQETQYF TGTGCCAGCAGCCCTGACCTACTGGGAGGCCAAGAGACCCAGTACTTC TRBV5-4 NA TRBJ2-5 NA
CASSLGGSAYEQYF TGTGCCAGCAGTTTAGGGGGGAGCGCCTACGAGCAGTACTTC TRBV27 NA TRBJ2-7 NA
CASSYEWDSTGNTIYF TGTGCCAGCAGTTACGAATGGGACTCAACTGGAAACACCATATATTTT TRBV6-6 NA TRBJ1-3 NA
CSVEGRMNTEAFF TGCAGCGTGGAGGGACGTATGAACACTGAAGCTTTCTTT TRBV29-1 few TRBJ1-1 NA
CASSFRRGGSPLHF TGTGCCAGCAGCTTTCGACGGGGGGGTTCACCCCTCCACTTT TRBV7-9 NA TRBJ1-6 NA
CASSLGDISYNEQFF TGTGCCAGCAGCTTAGGAGACATCTCCTACAATGAGCAGTTCTTC TRBV11-2 NA TRBJ2-1 NA
CASTPWGRAVDTQYF TGTGCCAGCACCCCTTGGGGGAGGGCCGTAGATACGCAGTATTTT TRBV7-9 NA TRBJ2-3 TRBD2
CATSRPGLANYGYTF TGTGCCACCAGCAGGCCGGGACTGGCTAACTATGGCTACACCTTC TRBV15 once TRBJ1-2 NA
CASSLAQGTDTQYF TGTGCCAGCAGCTTGGCGCAGGGGACAGATACGCAGTATTTT TRBV5-6 NA TRBJ2-3 NA
CASSATSEAFF TGTGCCAGCAGCGCGACAAGCGAAGCTTTCTTT TRBV5-4 few TRBJ1-1 NA
CASSGRGNYGYTF TGTGCCAGCTCGGGCCGGGGGAACTATGGCTACACCTTC TRBV18 NA TRBJ1-2 NA